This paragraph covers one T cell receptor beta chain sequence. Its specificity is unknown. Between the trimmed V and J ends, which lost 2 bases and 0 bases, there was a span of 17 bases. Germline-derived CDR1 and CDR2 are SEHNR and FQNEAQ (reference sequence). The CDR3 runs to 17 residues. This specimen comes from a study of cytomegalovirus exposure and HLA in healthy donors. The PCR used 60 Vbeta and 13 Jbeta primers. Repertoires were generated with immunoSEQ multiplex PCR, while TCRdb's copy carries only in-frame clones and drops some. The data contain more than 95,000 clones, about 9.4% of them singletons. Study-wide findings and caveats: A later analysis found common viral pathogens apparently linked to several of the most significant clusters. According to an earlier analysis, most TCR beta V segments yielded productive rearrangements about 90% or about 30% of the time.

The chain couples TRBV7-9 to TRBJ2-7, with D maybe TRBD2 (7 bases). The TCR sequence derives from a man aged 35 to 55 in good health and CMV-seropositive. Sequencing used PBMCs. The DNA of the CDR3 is TGTGCCAGCAGCTTAAAGGGGTCCGGGGGGCCCTCCTACGAGCAGTACTTC. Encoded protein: CASSLKGSGGPSYEQYF.